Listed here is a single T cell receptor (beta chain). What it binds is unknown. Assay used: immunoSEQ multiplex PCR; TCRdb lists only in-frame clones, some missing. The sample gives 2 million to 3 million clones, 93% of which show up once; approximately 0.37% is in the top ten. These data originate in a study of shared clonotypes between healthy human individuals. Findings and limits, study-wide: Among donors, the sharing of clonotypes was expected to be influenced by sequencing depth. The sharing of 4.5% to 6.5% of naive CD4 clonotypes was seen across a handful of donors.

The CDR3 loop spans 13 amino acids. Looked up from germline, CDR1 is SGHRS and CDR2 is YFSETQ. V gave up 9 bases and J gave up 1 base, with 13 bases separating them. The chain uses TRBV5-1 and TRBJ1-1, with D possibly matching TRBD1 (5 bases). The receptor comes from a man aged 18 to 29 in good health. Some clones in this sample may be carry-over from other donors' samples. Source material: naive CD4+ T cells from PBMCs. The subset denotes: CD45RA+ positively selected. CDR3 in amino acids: CATGRGQNTEAFF. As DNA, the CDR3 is TGCGCCACGGGGCGCGGACAGAACACTGAAGCTTTCTTT. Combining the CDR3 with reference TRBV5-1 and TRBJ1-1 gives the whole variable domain KAGVTQTPRYLIKTRGQQVTLSCSPISGHRSVSWYQQTPGQGLQFLFEYFSETQRNKGNFPGRFSGRQFSNSRSEMNVSTLELGDSALYLCATGRGQNTEAFFGQGTRLTVV.